This record looks at one TCR beta chain sequence and its context. This CDR3 has 16 residues. Trimming left V 3 bases short and J 1 base short, with 15 bases between. Germline V lookup: CDR1 MNHNS, CDR2 SASEGT. As handled by the study authors: Using reference gene primer amplification, nucleated cell counts were estimated. Clones were read by immunoSEQ multiplex PCR, and TCRdb kept only the in-frame ones, dropping some. That table furnishes V, J and clone size, whereas the DNA furnished D and trimming. The profile shows about 150,000 clones, approximately 88% of them singletons. This sample stems from a study of blood T cell repertoires in COVID-19. Overall study context: Donors in the United States, Italy and Spain gave samples during acute or convalescent COVID-19. PBMCs, B-cell-depleted T cells, or T cells were the source of the cDNA or gDNA that made up the material.

This rearrangement joins TRBV6-1 to TRBJ1-1; maybe TRBD1 (6 bases). Sequencing was done on a sample of peripheral blood. This receptor was taken from a woman aged 55-69 years with acute or convalescent COVID-19. The CDR3: CASSDPSTGKNTEAFF. The CDR3, as DNA: TGTGCCAGCAGTGACCCCTCGACAGGAAAGAACACTGAAGCTTTCTTT.